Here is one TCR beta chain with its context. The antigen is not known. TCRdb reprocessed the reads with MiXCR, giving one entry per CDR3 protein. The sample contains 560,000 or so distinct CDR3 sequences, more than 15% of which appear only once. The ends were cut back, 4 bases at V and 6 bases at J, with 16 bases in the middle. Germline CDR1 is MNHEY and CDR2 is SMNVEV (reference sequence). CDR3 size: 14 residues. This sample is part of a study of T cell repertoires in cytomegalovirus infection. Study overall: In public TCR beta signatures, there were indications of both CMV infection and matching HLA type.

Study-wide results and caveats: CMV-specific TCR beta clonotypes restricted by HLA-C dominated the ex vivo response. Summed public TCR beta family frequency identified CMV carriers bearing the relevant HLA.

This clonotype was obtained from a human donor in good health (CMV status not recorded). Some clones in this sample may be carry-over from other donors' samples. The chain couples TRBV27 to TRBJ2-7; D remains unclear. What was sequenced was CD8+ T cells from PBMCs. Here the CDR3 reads CASSSTGYIGEQYF. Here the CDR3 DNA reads TGTGCCAGCAGTTCGACCGGATATATTGGCGAGCAGTACTTC.